This note documents a single TCR beta chain sequence. Its antigen is unknown. The entry originates in a study of PD-L1 blockade in urothelial cancer. Study information: About 85% of the roughly 30 patients were males with bladder-origin urothelial cancer. Researchers found blood samples held a median of 141,255 T cells.

CDR1 is MGHRA and CDR2 is YSYEKL in the germline V gene. The CDR3 runs to 13 residues. Deletions cut 0 bases from V and 9 bases from J, with 9 bases between. Spiked synthetic TCR analogs estimated absolute template abundance per PCR. TCRdb's copy holds only in-frame clones and misses some; the assay was immunoSEQ multiplex PCR. The table shows more than 40,000 clones, with approximately 83% occurring only once. Documented time point: peripheral blood 6 weeks after treatment start. Findings of the study overall: Below-median pretreatment blood TCR clonality predicted better survival.

The specimen was PBMCs, collected around atezolizumab (anti-PD-L1) treatment. This clonotype was obtained from a man in his fifties or sixties with urothelial cancer. J is TRBJ2-1 and V is TRBV4-1, with D perhaps matching TRBD2 (6 bases). As DNA, the CDR3 is TGCGCCAGCAGCCAAGATACGGGACTTGAGCAGTTCTTC. Amino acids: CASSQDTGLEQFF.